This record concerns one TCR beta chain sequence. This specimen belongs to a study of blood T cell repertoires in COVID-19. V lost 6 bases and J lost 0; bases outside the gene matches: 13. This CDR3 comprises 16 residues. Germline CDR1 SQVTM, CDR2 ANQGSEA. Assay used: immunoSEQ multiplex PCR; TCRdb lists only in-frame clones, some missing. This repertoire shows roughly 30,000 clones, 93% found once; its top ten account for more than 4.5%. Sequencing was carried out using peripheral blood. The receptor was isolated from a human donor in a cohort sampled during active COVID-19. V and J are TRBV29-1 and TRBJ2-5; 7 nucleotides agree with TRBD2. This CDR3 reads CSVPRRASGDQETQYF. For the CDR3, the DNA is TGCAGCGTCCCCCGAAGAGCCAGCGGGGACCAAGAGACCCAGTACTTC.